Listed here is a single T cell receptor beta chain. Produced via immunoSEQ multiplex PCR; TCRdb's table is partial and in-frame only. The data contain about 240,000 clones, around 89% of them singletons. The data stem from a study of blood T cell repertoires in COVID-19. About the study: PBMCs, B-cell-depleted T cells, or T cells provided the cDNA or gDNA that made up the material.

Symptom resolution, clearance, or two negative PCRs marked donors in Cohort 3 as recovered. The junction had 1 base not matched to a gene; V was cut back by 4 bases and J by 6 bases. Per the germline V gene, CDR1 is KGHSH and CDR2 is LQKENI. The CDR3 runs to 13 residues. The origin of this receptor is a woman aged 25 to 45 who had recovered from COVID-19. Sequencing used PBMCs or T cells enriched from blood (not recorded which). The chain carries TRBV18 and TRBJ2-2; 8 bases align to TRBD2. The DNA of the CDR3 is TGTGCCAGCTCACTAGCGGGACCCGGGGAGCTGTTTTTT. Protein sequence: CASSLAGPGELFF.